This T cell receptor beta chain was sequenced during a study of blood T cell repertoires in COVID-19. Assay used: immunoSEQ multiplex PCR; TCRdb lists only in-frame clones, some missing. The table records tens of thousands of clones, more than 75% of them present only once. The CDR3 extends over 16 amino acids. V shed 6 bases and J 7 bases; nucleotides not matched to a gene: 16. The germline CDR1 and CDR2 sequences are SNHLY and FYNNEI. The receptor was derived from a man aged 35 to 55 with COVID-19, enrolled during active disease. Sequenced input: peripheral blood. The rearrangement links TRBV2 to TRBJ1-2; 8 bases align to TRBD1. The CDR3 DNA is TGTGCCAGCAGCGGACAGAACAGGGGGTTGTCGGGTGGCTACACCTTC. Translated: CASSGQNRGLSGGYTF.